The TCR beta chain described here comes from a study of shared clonotypes between healthy human individuals. Healthy HIV-negative adults without recent acute infections or vaccinations served as donors. Nashville, Tennessee was home to all donors, each a Caucasian adult. At the deep level, the assay was run. Repertoires were generated with immunoSEQ multiplex PCR, while TCRdb's copy carries only in-frame clones and drops some. The repertoire holds about half a million clones, with 81% as singletons. On this clone: The antigen is undetermined.

Study-wide results and caveats: The researchers took only blood, and tissue repertoires probably look different.

From germline, CDR1 is SEHNR and CDR2 FQNEAQ (reference sequence). This CDR3 comprises 13 residues. V lost 8 bases, J lost 2 bases, and 11 bases lay in between. This TCR derives from a woman aged 40 to 50 in good health. Some clones in this sample may be carry-over from other donors' samples. V and J are TRBV7-9 and TRBJ2-3; D gene unclear. The specimen sequenced was PBMCs. The CDR3 bases are TGTGCCAGCCGCAGAGAGGTCACAGATACGCAGTATTTT. This encodes CASRREVTDTQYF.